This TCR beta chain was documented in a study of shared clonotypes between healthy human individuals. The method was immunoSEQ multiplex PCR; TCRdb's version includes in-frame clones alone and lacks a portion of them. The data hold about 2.1 million clones, with 85% to 95% observed a single time. V lost 4 bases and J lost 0, with 26 bases in between. CDR3 length equals 20 residues. CDR1 is SGDLS, CDR2 YYNGEE, per germline. Terminally differentiated effector memory CD45RA+ cells were left out of the naive CD8 fraction, which was CD45RO-negative and positively selected for CCR7. The sequence came from a young man in good health. Some clones in this sample may be carry-over from other donors' samples. The sequencing sample was made of naive CD8+ T cells from PBMCs. The rearrangement links TRBV9 to TRBJ1-3; perhaps TRBD1 as D (6 bases). This CDR3 is CASSPQGQPIPYHSGNTIYF. The CDR3 coding sequence is TGTGCCAGCAGCCCCCAAGGACAGCCGATACCTTACCACTCTGGAAACACCATATATTTT.